This TCR beta chain was sequenced during a study of blood T cell repertoires in COVID-19. As for the study in general: In each case, the material was cDNA or gDNA derived from T cells, B-cell-depleted T cells, or PBMCs.

Original data processing: Cell counts per sample came from amplifying reference gene primers. Only in-frame clones appear in the TCRdb table, and some are missing; sequencing was by immunoSEQ multiplex PCR. V, J and clone size are taken as reported in that table, and D and trimming were inferred from the DNA itself. The sample contains about 44,000 clones, 88% of which appear only once. The CDR3 covers 15 residues. Looked up from germline, CDR1 is LGHNA and CDR2 is YSLEER. The ends were cut back, 0 bases at V and 3 bases at J, with 11 bases in the middle. V gene TRBV4-3 combines with J gene TRBJ2-5; D is perhaps TRBD2 (5 bases). The material sequenced was peripheral blood. This clonotype was obtained from a woman aged 40-49 years with acute or convalescent COVID-19. CDR3 sequence reads: CASSQDWASKETQYF. For the CDR3, the DNA is TGCGCCAGCAGCCAAGATTGGGCTAGCAAAGAGACCCAGTACTTC.